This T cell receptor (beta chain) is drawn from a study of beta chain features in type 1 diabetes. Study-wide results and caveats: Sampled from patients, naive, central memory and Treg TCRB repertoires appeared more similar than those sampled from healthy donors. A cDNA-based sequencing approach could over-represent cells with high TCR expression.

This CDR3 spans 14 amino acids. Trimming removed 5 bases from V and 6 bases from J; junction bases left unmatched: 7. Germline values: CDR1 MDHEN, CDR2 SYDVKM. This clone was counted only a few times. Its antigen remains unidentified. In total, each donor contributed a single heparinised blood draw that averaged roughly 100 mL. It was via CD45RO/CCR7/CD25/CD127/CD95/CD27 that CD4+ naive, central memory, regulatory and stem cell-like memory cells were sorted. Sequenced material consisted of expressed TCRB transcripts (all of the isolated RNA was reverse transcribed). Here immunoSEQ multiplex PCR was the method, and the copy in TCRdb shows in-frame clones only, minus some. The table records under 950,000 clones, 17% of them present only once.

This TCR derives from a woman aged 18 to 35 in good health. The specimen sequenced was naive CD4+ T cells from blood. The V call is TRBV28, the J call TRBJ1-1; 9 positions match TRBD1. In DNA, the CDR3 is TGTGCCAGCAGTAGAGGACAGGGGTACGCTGAAGCTTTCTTT. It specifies CASSRGQGYAEAFF.